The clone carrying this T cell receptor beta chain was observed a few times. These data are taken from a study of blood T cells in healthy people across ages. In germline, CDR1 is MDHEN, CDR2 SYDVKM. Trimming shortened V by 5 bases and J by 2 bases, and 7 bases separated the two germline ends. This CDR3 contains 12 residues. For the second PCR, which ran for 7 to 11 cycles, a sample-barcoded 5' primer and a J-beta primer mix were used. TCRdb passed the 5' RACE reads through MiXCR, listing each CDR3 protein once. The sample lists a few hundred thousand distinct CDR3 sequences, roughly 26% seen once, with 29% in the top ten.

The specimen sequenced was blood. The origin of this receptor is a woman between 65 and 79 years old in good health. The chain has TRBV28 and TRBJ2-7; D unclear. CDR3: CASSPDPYEQYF. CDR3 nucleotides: TGTGCCAGCAGTCCCGACCCCTACGAGCAGTACTTC.